The rows below give T cell receptor beta chains drawn from one sample of a study of CD4 and CD8 cells across lung adenocarcinoma regions. In TCRdb, the PCR reads were re-called with MiXCR into one record per CDR3 protein. The sample lists around 10,000 distinct CDR3 sequences, more than 35% seen once, with about 33% in the top ten. Sequenced input: CD8+ T cells from the margin of a lung tumor. The receptors come from a male donor with lung adenocarcinoma. The CD4 and CD8 labels of this study may be unreliable. CDR3s include the opening cysteine and the closing phenylalanine or tryptophan. Each record gives: V gene, clone size, D gene, J gene, CDR3 DNA, CDR3 protein. D genes are given only for firm matches. Only part of the rows carry a size: once, few, many, or a class if the clone is expanded.

>TRBV28|-|-|TRBJ2-7
TGTGCCAGCAGTTTACAGGGGCCCAGCTCCTACGAGCAGTACTTC
CASSLQGPSSYEQYF
>TRBV6-1|-|TRBD2|TRBJ2-4
TGTGCCAGCAGTCCCACCGGGACTAGCGGGATGGCCAAGCAGTACTTC
CASSPTGTSGMAKQYF
>TRBV6-1|-|-|TRBJ1-1
TGTGCCAGCAGCTCCAGCTGGGGGGTCTTGAACACTGAAGCTTTCTTT
CASSSSWGVLNTEAFF
>TRBV4-1|many|-|TRBJ1-5
TGCGCCAGCAGCCAATTAGGGACCTCTTCTGATCAGCCCCAGCATTTT
CASSQLGTSSDQPQHF
>TRBV10-2|-|-|TRBJ2-3
TGCGCTTCTTTTAAGACGGATACGCAGTATTTT
CASFKTDTQYF
>TRBV7-8|-|TRBD2|TRBJ2-5
TGTGCCAGCAGCCAGGCCCCACTAGCGGGGGACTACAATGAGCAGTACTTC
CASSQAPLAGDYNEQYF
>TRBV7-7|-|-|TRBJ1-4
TGTGCTAGCGCGGACAGCCTAAATGAAAAACTGTTTTTT
CASADSLNEKLFF
>TRBV6-1|-|TRBD2|TRBJ2-3
TGTGCCAGCAGGCGTCAGGGTAGCGGGGAGAAAGATACGCAGTACTTT
CASRRQGSGEKDTQYF
>TRBV10-2|many|TRBD2|TRBJ2-5
TGCGCCAGCAGAGCTAGCGGACAAGAGACCCAGTACTTC
CASRASGQETQYF
>TRBV10-3|-|-|TRBJ1-3
TGTGCCATCCGAGGCATCGTCGACACTGGAAACACCATATATTTT
CAIRGIVDTGNTIYF
>TRBV12-3/TRBV12-4|few|-|TRBJ1-5
TGTGCCAGCAGTTTAGCCAGGGCGGCCCAGCATTTT
CASSLARAAQHF
>TRBV27|-|-|TRBJ1-4
TGTGCCAGCAGTTTAAGGCCCGGACAGTCACTGTTTTTT
CASSLRPGQSLFF
>TRBV18|-|-|TRBJ2-3
TGTGCCAGCTCACCACGGCACTACACAGATACGCAGTATTTT
CASSPRHYTDTQYF
>TRBV18|-|TRBD2|TRBJ2-1
TGTGCCAGCTCACCTCCTGGAGCGGGGGGGAGCAATGAGCAGTTCTTC
CASSPPGAGGSNEQFF
>TRBV6-5|-|TRBD2|TRBJ2-1
TGTGCCAGCAGTTACGATCCGGCGGGAGCCAGAGACGAGCAGTTCTTC
CASSYDPAGARDEQFF
>TRBV6-1|-|-|TRBJ2-5
TGTGCCAGCAGTGAATTACACAGGCGTGGCCAAAATACGCAGTATTTC
CASSELHRRGQNTQYF
>TRBV7-6|-|TRBD2|TRBJ2-1
TGTGCCAGCAGCTTAGCGCTTGGGGTAGCGGGAGCTTACAATGAGCAGTTCTTC
CASSLALGVAGAYNEQFF
>TRBV27|medium-sized|TRBD2|TRBJ2-5
TGTGCCAGCAGTTCAATCCACCAGCGGGGGGTAGAGACCCAGTACTTC
CASSSIHQRGVETQYF